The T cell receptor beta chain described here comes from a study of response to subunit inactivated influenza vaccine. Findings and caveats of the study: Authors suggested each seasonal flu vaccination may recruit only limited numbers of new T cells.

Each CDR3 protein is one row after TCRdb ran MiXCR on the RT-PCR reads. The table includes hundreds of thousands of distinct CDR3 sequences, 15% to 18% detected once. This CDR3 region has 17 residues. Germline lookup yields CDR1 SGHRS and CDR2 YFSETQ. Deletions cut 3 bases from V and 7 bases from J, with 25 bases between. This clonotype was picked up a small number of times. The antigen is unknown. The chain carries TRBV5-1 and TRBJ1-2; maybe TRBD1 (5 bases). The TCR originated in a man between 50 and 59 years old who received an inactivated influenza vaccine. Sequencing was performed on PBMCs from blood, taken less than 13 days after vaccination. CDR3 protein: CASSSLAGQGPLSGYTF. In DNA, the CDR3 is TGCGCCAGCAGCTCTCTGGCGGGGCAGGGACCTCTGTCTGGCTACACCTTC.